This is a list of T cell receptor beta chains from one sample in a study of CD8+ T cells in alopecia areata. The assay was immunoSEQ multiplex PCR, and TCRdb's table has in-frame clones only and misses some. Of around 190,000 clones listed, roughly three fifths are singletons. The sample consisted of CD8+ T cells sorted from blood. Receptors were obtained from a human donor in good health. Both conserved end residues are part of each CDR3. A D gene is named only where the DNA matches it firmly. Part of the rows lack a size; the others show once, few, many or a class for expanded clones.

size	V	D	J	CDR3	DNA
-	TRBV5-1	-	TRBJ2-5	CASSPYRSSGETQYF	TGCGCCAGCAGCCCCTACAGGTCGTCCGGGGAGACCCAGTACTTC
-	TRBV27	TRBD1	TRBJ2-7	CASGTGDYEQYF	TGTGCCAGCGGGACAGGGGACTACGAGCAGTACTTC
-	TRBV25-1	-	TRBJ2-5	CASSEWGETQYF	TGTGCCAGCAGTGAATGGGGCGAGACCCAGTACTTC
-	TRBV2	-	TRBJ1-1	CASSAGNTEAFF	TGTGCCAGCAGTGCCGGGAACACTGAAGCTTTCTTT
-	TRBV15	-	TRBJ1-1	CATSERGVTEAFF	TGTGCCACCAGCGAGAGGGGGGTCACTGAAGCTTTCTTT
-	TRBV2	-	TRBJ1-2	CASRGLGYGYTF	TGTGCCAGCCGGGGGTTAGGATATGGCTACACCTTC
-	TRBV29-1	-	TRBJ1-2	CSVGGPADGYTF	TGCAGCGTGGGGGGACCAGCCGACGGCTACACCTTC
-	TRBV27	-	TRBJ1-1	CASSLEMVGTEAFF	TGTGCCAGCAGTTTAGAGATGGTGGGCACTGAAGCTTTCTTT
few	TRBV5-6	-	TRBJ1-1	CASSWTDNTEAFF	TGTGCCAGCAGCTGGACGGACAACACTGAAGCTTTCTTT
-	TRBV29-1	-	TRBJ2-7	CSVERGSEQYF	TGCAGCGTTGAAAGGGGGTCCGAGCAGTACTTC
few	TRBV27	TRBD1	TRBJ1-5	CASSPDREVQPQHF	TGTGCCAGCAGTCCCGACAGGGAAGTCCAGCCCCAGCATTTT
-	TRBV29-1	TRBD2	TRBJ2-1	CSVETGLAGGSSSYNEQFF	TGCAGCGTGGAAACGGGACTAGCGGGGGGTTCTTCCTCCTACAATGAGCAGTTCTTC
-	TRBV29-1	-	TRBJ1-2	CSGEGAGSYGYTF	TGCAGCGGTGAAGGGGCAGGGAGCTATGGCTACACCTTC
-	TRBV27	-	TRBJ2-7	CASSLAGGGEQYF	TGTGCCAGCAGTTTAGCAGGGGGAGGCGAGCAGTACTTC
-	TRBV2	TRBD1	TRBJ2-7	CASSAGTGGYEQYF	TGTGCCAGCAGCGCAGGGACAGGGGGCTACGAGCAGTACTTC
-	TRBV4-1	-	TRBJ2-2	CASSPDPRAGELFF	TGCGCCAGCAGCCCCGACCCGAGGGCCGGGGAGCTGTTTTTT
-	TRBV19	TRBD1	TRBJ2-7	CASTSRGNYEQYF	TGTGCCAGTACATCCAGGGGGAACTACGAGCAGTACTTC
-	TRBV6-5	-	TRBJ2-2	CASRTITSTGELFF	TGTGCCAGTCGGACAATCACCAGCACCGGGGAGCTGTTTTTT
-	TRBV9	-	TRBJ2-7	CASSAPGGEQYF	TGTGCCAGCAGCGCCCCCGGGGGCGAGCAGTACTTC
-	TRBV13	TRBD1	TRBJ2-7	CASRATGGVEQYF	TGTGCCAGCAGGGCAACAGGGGGCGTCGAGCAGTACTTC
once	TRBV5-1	-	TRBJ1-1	CASSLTGNLEAFF	TGCGCCAGCAGCTTGACTGGGAATCTTGAAGCTTTCTTT
few	TRBV29-1	-	TRBJ1-2	CSVEDPRTSGLGYTF	TGCAGCGTTGAAGATCCTAGGACGAGCGGACTTGGCTACACCTTC
-	TRBV29-1	-	TRBJ1-1	CSVEQENTEAFF	TGCAGCGTAGAACAGGAAAACACTGAAGCTTTCTTT
-	TRBV6-1	TRBD1	TRBJ1-2	CASSAGQGDGYTF	TGTGCCAGCAGTGCCGGGCAGGGGGACGGCTACACCTTC
-	TRBV7-6	-	TRBJ2-2	CASSLGYGVASGELFF	TGTGCCAGCAGCTTAGGTTACGGGGTTGCTTCCGGGGAGCTGTTTTTT
-	TRBV30	-	TRBJ1-2	CAWRLGAHGYTF	TGTGCCTGGAGACTCGGGGCCCATGGCTACACCTTC
-	TRBV2	-	TRBJ2-3	CASSVLAPQGDTQYF	TGTGCCAGCAGCGTCCTAGCGCCTCAAGGGGATACGCAGTATTTT
-	TRBV5-1	-	TRBJ1-1	CASSDGHTEAFF	TGCGCCAGCAGCGATGGACATACTGAAGCTTTCTTT
-	TRBV6-5	-	TRBJ1-1	CASSWEDMNTEAFF	TGTGCCAGCAGCTGGGAAGACATGAACACTGAAGCTTTCTTT
-	TRBV5-1	TRBD1	TRBJ1-1	CASTLGTVNTEAFF	TGCGCCAGCACCCTTGGGACAGTGAACACTGAAGCTTTCTTT
few	TRBV2	TRBD2	TRBJ2-1	CASSASGGANEQFF	TGTGCCAGCAGTGCTAGCGGGGGGGCCAATGAGCAGTTCTTC